Given below is one T cell receptor beta chain in context. The data were obtained in a study of shared T cell receptors in the human thymus. CDR1 LNHDA and CDR2 SQIVND come from the germline V gene (reference sequence). Trimming shortened V by 5 bases and J by 3 bases, and 10 bases separated the two germline ends. This CDR3 spans 13 amino acids. TCRdb's table, derived via immunoSEQ multiplex PCR, lists solely in-frame clones and lacks some. The sample carries 500,000 to 750,000 clones, approximately 90% recorded once. A further study also used this sample, focusing on human thymus T cells. As that report states: The sample donors, healthy Finnish infants, were having corrective surgery for congenital heart defects. Thymus tissue was removed during corrective cardiac surgery. Thymic repertoires of unrelated individuals were reported in related research to overlap highly.

The chain is built from TRBV19 and TRBJ2-5; maybe TRBD2 (5 bases). This sequence was found in a boy under two years old with a congenital heart defect. The specimen sequenced was thymocytes. The CDR3 DNA sequence: TGTGCCAGTAGTCCGGGGATGGAAGAGACCCAGTACTTC. The encoded protein is CASSPGMEETQYF. The entire variable domain, with the rest obtained from reference TRBV19 and TRBJ2-5, is as follows: DGGITQSPKYLFRKEGQNVTLSCEQNLNHDAMYWYRQDPGQGLRLIYYSQIVNDFQKGDIAEGYSVSREKKESFPLTVTSAQKNPTAFYLCASSPGMEETQYFGPGTRLLVL.